A single sample is the source of the 31 T cell receptor beta chains below, sequenced in a study of beta chain features in type 1 diabetes. Since all of the isolated RNA was reverse transcribed, expressed TCRB transcripts were what got sequenced. Clones were read by immunoSEQ multiplex PCR, and TCRdb kept only the in-frame ones, dropping some. Of 630,000 or so clones detected, over 13% appear once; the ten largest clones hold just under 0.04%. Their antigens are not known. Overall study findings and caveats: All four CD4+ subsets from Type 1 diabetes patients carried moderately but significantly shorter TCRB CDR3s.

The material sequenced was naive CD4+ T cells from blood. These receptor sequences come from a man younger than 35 with type 1 diabetes.

The chain combines TRBV5-1 with TRBJ2-1; D is perhaps TRBD2 (6 bases). Germline V gene data show CDR1 as SGHRS and CDR2 as YFSETQ. The V end lost 0 bases, the J end lost 7 bases, and 14 bases lay between the germline ends. The CDR3 spans 15 residues. DNA of the CDR3: TGCGCCAGCAGCTTGGAGGCACCCGCGGGAAATGAGCAGTTCTTC. Amino acids: CASSLEAPAGNEQFF.

This chain connects TRBV30 to TRBJ1-2; the D is unclear. CDR1 is GTSNPN and CDR2 is SVGIG in the germline V gene (reference sequence). The length of the CDR3 is 12 residues. The CDR3 loop is CALTGTNYGYTF. CDR3 nucleotide sequence: TGTGCTCTGACGGGAACTAACTATGGCTACACCTTC.

The V call is TRBV30, the J call TRBJ2-2, with D possibly TRBD1 on 6 matching bases. V shed 5 bases and J shed 7 bases, with 17 bases lying between them. CDR1 is GTSNPN, CDR2 SVGIG, per germline (reference sequence). This CDR3 comprises 14 residues. The CDR3 protein is CAWAKSQGHGELFF. In DNA, the CDR3 is TGTGCCTGGGCAAAATCGCAGGGACACGGGGAGCTGTTTTTT.

Of note for this clone: Other nucleotide sequences in the sample specify the same CDR3. The chain uses TRBV18 and TRBJ1-1, with unresolved D. Trimming left V 1 base short and J 3 bases short, with 9 bases between. This CDR3 spans 14 amino acids. Germline V gene lookup returns CDR1 KGHSH and CDR2 LQKENI. The CDR3 nucleotides read TGTGCCAGCTCACCACGTACGGGGTACACTGAAGCTTTCTTT. It specifies CASSPRTGYTEAFF. The full variable domain, rest sourced from reference TRBV18 and TRBJ1-1, is NAGVMQNPRHLVRRRGQEARLRCSPMKGHSHVYWYRQLPEEGLKFMVYLQKENIIDESGMPKERFSAEFPKEGPSILRIQQVVRGDSAAYFCASSPRTGYTEAFFGQGTRLTVV.

This clone has more than one count but fewer than ten. The gene calls are TRBV7-9 and TRBJ1-1; no reliable D call. The CDR3 is 14 residues long. V lost 5 bases, J lost 4 bases, and 14 bases lay in between. Germline V lookup: CDR1 SEHNR, CDR2 FQNEAQ (reference sequence). The CDR3 spells CASSPTGSGTEAFF. The CDR3 DNA reads TGTGCCAGCAGCCCAACTGGAAGTGGCACTGAAGCTTTCTTT.

This clone was detected a few times. The genes are TRBV7-2 and TRBJ2-1; D might be TRBD2 (6 bases). This CDR3 contains 15 residues. Germline CDR1 and CDR2: SGHTA and FQGNSA. The V and J ends lost 3 bases and 4 bases respectively, with 13 bases between them. The CDR3 DNA sequence: TGTGCCAGCAGCTTGAAAGGTGGGACTTACAATGAGCAGTTCTTC. Protein: CASSLKGGTYNEQFF.

Here the CDR3 DNA reads TGTGCCAGCAGCCAAGAGGAGGTAGCGGGAGACCCCTACAATGAGCAGTTCTTC. Translating it yields CASSQEEVAGDPYNEQFF. The chain employs TRBV4-2 and TRBJ2-1, with 9 bases identical to TRBD2. The CDR3 consists of 18 residues. The junction had 8 bases not matched to a gene; V was cut back by 0 bases and J by 2 bases. Germline V gene sequence: CDR1 LGHNA, CDR2 YNFKEQ.

This clone occurred a few times. The CDR3: CASSTGTGYGYTF. The CDR3 coding sequence is TGTGCCAGCAGCACCGGGACAGGGTACGGCTACACCTTC. The rearrangement uses TRBV7-8 and TRBJ1-2; 9 bases fit TRBD1. Germline CDR1 and CDR2: SGHVS and FQNEAQ. This CDR3 contains 13 residues. V was clipped by 5 bases and J by 8 bases; unmatched bases: 6.

The table lists this clone with a few counts. The genes are TRBV7-6 and TRBJ1-5; a possible D gene is TRBD1 (5 bases). V was cut by 0 bases and J by 1 base, with 10 bases left in between. The CDR3 totals 16 residues. Germline values: CDR1 SGHVS, CDR2 FNYEAQ. The CDR3 coding sequence is TGTGCCAGCAGCTTAGCTGGCCGGGGGAGCAATCAGCCCCAGCATTTT. It encodes CASSLAGRGSNQPQHF.

CDR3: CASSYRRAGSGNTIYF. The DNA of the CDR3 is TGTGCCAGCAGTTACCGCCGGGCCGGCTCTGGAAACACCATATATTTT. This chain connects TRBV6-6 to TRBJ1-3; D gene unclear. This CDR3 comprises 16 residues. The germline CDR1 and CDR2 sequences are MNHNY and SVGAGI (reference sequence). Deletions cut 2 bases from V and 0 bases from J, with 11 bases between.

The J gene is TRBJ2-2, the V gene TRBV6-5; 8 bases line up with TRBD1. Germline loops: CDR1 MNHEY, CDR2 SVGAGI. J lost 0 bases, V lost 6 bases, and 3 bases had no gene match. CDR3 length: 15 amino acids. The CDR3 DNA reads as TGTGCCAGCAGGCAACAGGGGGCGAACACCGGGGAGCTGTTTTTT. Translated: CASRQQGANTGELFF.

This chain links TRBV13 with TRBJ2-3; D gene uncertain. The CDR3 covers 15 residues. CDR1 and CDR2 from the germline V gene are PRHDT and FYEKMQ (reference sequence). Trimming took 1 base from V and 3 from J, leaving 11 bases between them. The DNA for the CDR3 is TGTGCCAGCAGCTTAGCAGCCGGACCGACAGATACGCAGTATTTT. Translated: CASSLAAGPTDTQYF.

This clone showed up just a few times. V usage is TRBV19 and J usage is TRBJ1-2; no clear D gene. The CDR3 consists of 14 residues. V was pared by 4 bases and J by 0 bases, with 9 bases between. Germline CDR1 and CDR2: LNHDA and SQIVND (reference sequence). The CDR3 reads CASSRTAANYGYTF. CDR3 nucleotide sequence: TGTGCCAGTAGTAGGACGGCAGCTAACTATGGCTACACCTTC.

This clone was picked up a small number of times. V gene TRBV2 combines with J gene TRBJ2-2, with a weak D call TRBD2 (5 bases). Germline assignment: CDR1 SNHLY and CDR2 FYNNEI. The CDR3 spans 14 residues. Trimming left V 11 bases short and J 5 bases short, with 18 bases between. The CDR3 region is CAGKSKDWTGELFF. DNA for the CDR3: TGTGCCGGCAAGAGCAAGGACTGGACCGGGGAGCTGTTTTTT.

The sample holds a few counts of this clone. Other DNA sequences within the sample encode an identical CDR3. Here the CDR3 reads CASSAGLNTEAFF. The CDR3 DNA is TGTGCCAGCAGTGCAGGGCTGAACACTGAAGCTTTCTTT. This chain joins TRBV2 and TRBJ1-1, with D tentatively TRBD1 (5 bases). Germline CDR1 SNHLY, CDR2 FYNNEI. Trimming cost V 4 bases and J 0 bases, with 6 bases left between them. The CDR3 length is 13 residues.

The chain carries TRBV29-1 and TRBJ2-3; 10 positions agree with TRBD2. Losses at the gene ends were 7 bases for V and 3 bases for J; bases not matched to a gene: 4. Germline loops: CDR1 SQVTM, CDR2 ANQGSEA. This CDR3 has 13 amino acids. The CDR3 protein is CSALLAGTDTQYF. DNA of the CDR3: TGCAGCGCGTTACTAGCGGGGACAGATACGCAGTATTTT.

The chain joins TRBV7-3 to TRBJ2-1; D tentatively reads TRBD1 or TRBD2 (5 bases each). The CDR3 is made up of 16 amino acids. Trimming pared 5 bases from V and 3 bases from J, leaving 17 bases between. Germline CDR1 SGHTA, CDR2 FQGTGA. DNA for the CDR3: TGTGCCAGCAGCCGACTTGGGGGAACGAACTACAATGAGCAGTTCTTC. Its protein product is CASSRLGGTNYNEQFF. Full variable domain (outside the CDR3, taken from reference TRBV7-3 and TRBJ2-1): GAGVSQTPSNKVTEKGKYVELRCDPISGHTALYWYRQSLGQGPEFLIYFQGTGAADDSGLPNDRFFAVRPEGSVSTLKIQRTERGDSAVYLCASSRLGGTNYNEQFFGPGTRLTVL.

This clone turned up a few times. The CDR3 DNA reads TGTGCTAGTGGAATGGGGCTGCCAGCCTACAATGAGCAGTTCTTC. Residues: CASGMGLPAYNEQFF. This chain connects TRBV12-5 to TRBJ2-1; D may be TRBD1 (5 bases). V was shortened by 6 bases and J by 2 bases, with 14 bases between the two germline ends. Germline V gene sequence: CDR1 LGHNT, CDR2 FRNRAP. The CDR3 is 15 residues long. Using reference TRBV12-5 and TRBJ2-1 for the parts outside the CDR3, the full variable domain is DARVTQTPRHKVTEMGQEVTMRCQPILGHNTVFWYRQTMMQGLELLAYFRNRAPLDDSGMPKDRFSAEMPDATLATLKIQPSEPRDSAVYFCASGMGLPAYNEQFFGPGTRLTVL.

This clone was seen a handful of times. The gene calls are TRBV30 and TRBJ2-1; D gene unclear. CDR1 is GTSNPN, CDR2 SVGIG, per germline (reference sequence). V lost 3 bases and J lost 3, with 9 bases in between. The CDR3 has 13 residues. For the CDR3, the DNA is TGTGCCTGGAGCAGACTCGTCTACAATGAGCAGTTCTTC. It is translated as CAWSRLVYNEQFF.

This clone was counted between two and nine times. The genes are TRBV5-4 and TRBJ2-1; TRBD2 agrees at 8 bases. Germline lookup yields CDR1 SGHNT and CDR2 YYREEE (reference sequence). V was pared by 6 bases and J by 7 bases, with 12 bases of the junction left unmatched. This CDR3 region has 15 residues. Here the CDR3 DNA reads TGTGCCAGCAACCCCAGGACTAGCCTGAATAATGAGCAGTTCTTC. Translated: CASNPRTSLNNEQFF. The variable domain in full, with the rest retrieved from reference TRBV5-4 and TRBJ2-1, is ETGVTQSPTHLIKTRGQQVTLRCSSQSGHNTVSWYQQALGQGPQFIFQYYREEENGRGNFPPRFSGLQFPNYSSELNVNALELDDSALYLCASNPRTSLNNEQFFGPGTRLTVL.

In this sample, this clone turned up a few times. This chain joins TRBV28 and TRBJ1-5; 7 bases align to TRBD1. V gave up 5 bases and J gave up 8 bases; unmatched junction bases: 9. The CDR3 is 14 amino acids. The germline V gene encodes CDR1 MDHEN and CDR2 SYDVKM. CDR3 sequence (DNA): TGTGCCAGCAGTATCCCAGGGGGTTTCGAGCCCCAGCATTTT. It encodes CASSIPGGFEPQHF.

The table lists this clone with a few counts. V and J are TRBV4-2 and TRBJ2-4; D is ambiguous. Germline V gene lookup returns CDR1 LGHNA and CDR2 YNFKEQ. V lost 0 bases to trimming and J lost 5 bases, with 11 bases between them. The CDR3 spans 15 residues. CDR3 sequence: CASSQDPSDENIQYF. CDR3 in DNA: TGTGCCAGCAGCCAAGATCCCAGTGACGAAAACATTCAGTACTTC.

This clone was picked up a small number of times. This sequence joins TRBV5-1 and TRBJ2-2, with TRBD2 identical over 8 bases. The germline CDR1 and CDR2 sequences are SGHRS and YFSETQ. V gave up 6 bases and J gave up 5 bases; unmatched junction bases: 6. The CDR3 spans 14 residues. The CDR3 coding sequence is TGCGCCAGCAAGACTAGCGAGGAAACCGGGGAGCTGTTTTTT. Its protein product is CASKTSEETGELFF.

A few counts support this clone. The V call is TRBV13, the J call TRBJ2-3, with D possibly called TRBD1 or TRBD2 (6 bases each). CDR3 length: 15 amino acids. The ends were cut back, 5 bases at V and 3 bases at J, with 15 bases in the middle. Germline V gene data show CDR1 as PRHDT and CDR2 as FYEKMQ (reference sequence). CDR3: CASSPRRGMTDTQYF. The CDR3 region has the DNA TGTGCCAGCAGCCCCCGGAGGGGGATGACAGATACGCAGTATTTT.

The rearrangement joins TRBV30 to TRBJ1-5; no clear D. This CDR3 is built from 13 residues. The V end lost 2 bases, the J end lost 7 bases, and 12 bases lay between the germline ends. Germline CDR1 is GTSNPN and CDR2 is SVGIG (reference sequence). CDR3 nucleotide sequence: TGTGCCTGGAGTTCGTTAGCGGGACAGCCCCAGCATTTT. This sequence encodes CAWSSLAGQPQHF. The entire variable domain, with the rest obtained from reference TRBV30 and TRBJ1-5, is as follows: SQTIHQWPATLVQPVGSPLSLECTVEGTSNPNLYWYRQAAGRGLQLLFYSVGIGQISSEVPQNLSASRPQDRQFILSSKKLLLSDSGFYLCAWSSLAGQPQHFGDGTRLSIL.

V and J are TRBV9 and TRBJ2-2; weak D call: TRBD1 (5 bases). Germline CDR1 SGDLS, CDR2 YYNGEE. Trimming shortened V by 3 bases and J by 4 bases, and 13 bases separated the two germline ends. There are 15 residues in the CDR3. CDR3 region: CASSGTDRFTGELFF. The CDR3 region has the DNA TGTGCCAGCAGCGGAACCGACAGATTCACCGGGGAGCTGTTTTTT.

This clone was picked up a small number of times. The conserved phenylalanine or tryptophan is not found at the CDR3 terminus, so this likely reflects a read error. It is unclear where the CDR3 begins or ends on the DNA, so no DNA is shown, and the CDR3 is as TCRdb lists it. CDR3 residues: CSAREQGPSFS. The chain links TRBV20-1 to TRBJ1-2; the table gives TRBD1 as D, unverified against the DNA. The CDR3 has 11 residues if both end residues are counted. The germline gives CDR1 DFQATT, CDR2 SNEGSKA (reference sequence).

There are a few counts of this clone. V gene TRBV20-1 combines with J gene TRBJ2-7, with a weak D call TRBD2 (5 bases). Looked up from germline, CDR1 is DFQATT and CDR2 is SNEGSKA (reference sequence). The CDR3 consists of 11 residues. The CDR3 loop reads CRDLALYEQYF. The CDR3, as DNA: TGCAGGGACCTAGCACTTTACGAGCAGTACTTC.

The chain is built from TRBV5-4 and TRBJ2-5, with 14 positions matching TRBD2. V trimming: 4 bases; J trimming: 2 bases; junction bases outside the gene matches: 7. In germline, CDR1 is SGHNT, CDR2 YYREEE (reference sequence). The CDR3 extends over 17 amino acids. The CDR3 nucleotides read TGTGCCAGCAGCCCAGGGACTAGCGGGGGTGGACAAGAGACCCAGTACTTC. Protein product: CASSPGTSGGGQETQYF.

This clone was seen only a few times. The rearrangement uses TRBV27 and TRBJ2-5, with 10 bases that match TRBD1. Trimming at V came to 5 bases and at J to 1 base, leaving 10 bases not matched to a gene. Germline CDR1 is MNHEY and CDR2 is SMNVEV (reference sequence). The CDR3 runs 17 residues. The CDR3 loop reads CASSILPRTGGQETQYF. CDR3 DNA: TGTGCCAGCAGTATACTCCCTCGGACAGGGGGCCAAGAGACCCAGTACTTC.

The chain couples TRBV11-3 to TRBJ2-5; D unresolved. Germline CDR1 and CDR2: SGHNT and YENEEA. Trimming shortened V by 1 base and J by 7 bases, and 10 bases separated the two germline ends. The CDR3 totals 13 residues. The CDR3 region is CASSLVPSGTQYF. The CDR3 nucleotides are TGTGCCAGCAGCTTAGTTCCGTCAGGGACCCAGTACTTC.